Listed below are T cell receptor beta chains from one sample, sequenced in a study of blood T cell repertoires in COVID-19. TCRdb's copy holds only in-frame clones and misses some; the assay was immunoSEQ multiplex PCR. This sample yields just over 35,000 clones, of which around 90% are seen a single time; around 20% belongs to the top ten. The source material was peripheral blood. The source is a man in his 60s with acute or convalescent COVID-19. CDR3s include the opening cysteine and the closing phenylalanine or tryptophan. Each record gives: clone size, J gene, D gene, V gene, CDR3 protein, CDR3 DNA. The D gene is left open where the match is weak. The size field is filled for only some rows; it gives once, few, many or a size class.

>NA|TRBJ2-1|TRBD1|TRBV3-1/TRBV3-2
CASSPRDSGGSEQFF
TGTGCCAGCAGCCCCCGGGACAGTGGGGGCAGTGAGCAGTTCTTC
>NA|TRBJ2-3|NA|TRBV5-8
CASSTDTDTQYF
TGTGCCAGCAGCACAGACACAGATACGCAGTATTTT
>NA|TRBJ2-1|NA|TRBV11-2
CASSLMVASYNEQFF
TGTGCCAGCAGCTTAATGGTAGCGTCCTACAATGAGCAGTTCTTC
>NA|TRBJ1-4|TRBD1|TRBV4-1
CASSPGTGEEKLFF
TGCGCCAGCAGCCCCGGGACAGGGGAGGAAAAACTGTTTTTT
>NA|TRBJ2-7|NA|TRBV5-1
CASNEEASYEQYF
TGCGCCAGCAACGAGGAAGCTTCCTACGAGCAGTACTTC
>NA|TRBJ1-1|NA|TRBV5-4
CASSPREGGAHTEAFF
TGTGCCAGCAGCCCGCGGGAGGGGGGGGCGCACACTGAAGCTTTCTTT
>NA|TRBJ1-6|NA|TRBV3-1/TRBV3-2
CASSQGGSDNSPLHF
TGTGCCAGCAGCCAAGGAGGGAGTGACAATTCACCCCTCCACTTT
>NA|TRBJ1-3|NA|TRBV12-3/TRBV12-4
CASSLGGRYTIYF
TGTGCCAGCAGTTTGGGGGGGAGGTACACCATATATTTT
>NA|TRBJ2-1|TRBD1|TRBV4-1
CASSLYPGQGAEEQFF
TGCGCCAGCAGCCTTTATCCGGGACAGGGGGCGGAGGAGCAGTTCTTC
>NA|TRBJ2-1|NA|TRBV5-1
CASSRTGGQGDEQFF
TGCGCCAGCAGCCGTACCGGGGGCCAGGGGGATGAGCAGTTCTTC
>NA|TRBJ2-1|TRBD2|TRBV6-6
CASSRRAHGLAGGPDEQFF
TGTGCCAGCAGCCGAAGGGCCCACGGCCTAGCGGGAGGGCCGGATGAGCAGTTCTTC
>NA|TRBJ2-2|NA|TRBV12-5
CASGQIFSGSTGELFF
TGTGCTAGTGGCCAGATTTTTAGCGGCTCCACCGGGGAGCTGTTTTTT
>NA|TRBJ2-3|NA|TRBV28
CASSWEGTDTQYF
TGTGCCAGCAGTTGGGAGGGCACAGATACGCAGTATTTT
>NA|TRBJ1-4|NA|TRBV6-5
CASNDRSRGEKLFF
TGTGCCAGCAACGACCGATCAAGGGGGGAAAAACTGTTTTTT
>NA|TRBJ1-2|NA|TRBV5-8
CASSSLRYTF
TGTGCCAGCAGCTCCCTCAGGTACACCTTC
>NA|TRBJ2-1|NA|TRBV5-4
CASSPQSYRGSSYNEQFF
TGTGCCAGCAGCCCCCAGTCGTATCGGGGAAGCTCCTACAATGAGCAGTTCTTC
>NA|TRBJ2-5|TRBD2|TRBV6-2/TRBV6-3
CASSYSIPAGYQETQYF
TGTGCCAGCAGTTACTCGATCCCAGCGGGGTACCAAGAGACCCAGTACTTC
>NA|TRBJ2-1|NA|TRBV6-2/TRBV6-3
CASSRDIYNEQFF
TGTGCCAGCAGTAGGGACATCTACAATGAGCAGTTCTTC
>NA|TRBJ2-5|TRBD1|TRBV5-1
CASEQGTFGETQYF
TGCGCCAGCGAACAGGGGACGTTCGGGGAGACCCAGTACTTC
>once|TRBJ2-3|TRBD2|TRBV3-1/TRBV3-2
CASSLAGGPDTQYF
TGTGCCAGCAGCTTAGCGGGAGGTCCAGATACGCAGTATTTT
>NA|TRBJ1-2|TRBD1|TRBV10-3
CAISTDRAYGYTF
TGTGCCATCAGTACCGACAGGGCCTATGGCTACACCTTC
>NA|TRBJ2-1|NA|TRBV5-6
CASSLQANGYNEQFF
TGTGCCAGCAGCTTGCAGGCGAATGGGTACAATGAGCAGTTCTTC
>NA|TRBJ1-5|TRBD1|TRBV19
CASRKTGTSQPQHF
TGTGCCAGCAGGAAGACAGGGACTAGCCAGCCCCAGCATTTT
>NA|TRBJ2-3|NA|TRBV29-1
CSVKLGDGADTQYF
TGCAGCGTAAAACTAGGCGATGGCGCAGATACGCAGTATTTT
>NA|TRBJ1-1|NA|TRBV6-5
CASSSRNKNTEAFF
TGTGCCAGCAGCTCCCGAAACAAGAACACTGAAGCTTTCTTT
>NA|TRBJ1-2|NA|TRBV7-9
CASSRGSYYGYTF
TGTGCCAGCAGCCGCGGCAGTTACTATGGCTACACCTTC
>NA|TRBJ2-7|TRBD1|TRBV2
CASSAGTGKHQYF
TGTGCCAGCAGTGCCGGGACAGGGAAACATCAGTACTTC
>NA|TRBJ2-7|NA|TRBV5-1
CASSLSGEPAYEQYF
TGCGCCAGCAGCTTGTCCGGGGAGCCAGCCTACGAGCAGTACTTC
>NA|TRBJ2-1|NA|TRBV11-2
CASSLAREFDGFF
TGTGCCAGCAGCTTAGCGAGGGAGTTCGATGGGTTCTTC
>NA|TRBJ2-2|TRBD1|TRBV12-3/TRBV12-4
CASSLSRQGGLFF
TGTGCCAGCAGTTTAAGCAGACAGGGGGGGCTGTTTTTT
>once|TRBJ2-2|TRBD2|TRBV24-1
CATSDSGTSGLTGELFF
TGTGCCACCAGTGATTCCGGGACTAGCGGATTAACCGGGGAGCTGTTTTTT
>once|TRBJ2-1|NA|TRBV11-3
CASSLGLGAYNEQFF
TGTGCCAGCAGCTTAGGACTAGGGGCCTACAATGAGCAGTTCTTC
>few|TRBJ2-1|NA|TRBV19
CASRGALLQFF
TGTGCCAGTAGGGGCGCGCTGCTGCAGTTCTTC
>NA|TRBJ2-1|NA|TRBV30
CAWSGGTRGGNEQFF
TGTGCCTGGAGTGGAGGGACGAGAGGGGGCAATGAGCAGTTCTTC
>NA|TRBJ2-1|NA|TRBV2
CASSEDAGSNEQFF
TGTGCCAGCAGTGAAGATGCAGGTAGCAATGAGCAGTTCTTC
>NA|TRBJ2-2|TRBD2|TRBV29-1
CSVEDLGLAGGGTGELFF
TGCAGCGTTGAAGACCTGGGACTAGCGGGAGGGGGGACCGGGGAGCTGTTTTTT
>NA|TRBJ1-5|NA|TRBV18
CASSPTGFSHQPQHF
TGTGCCAGCTCACCCACAGGGTTCAGCCATCAGCCCCAGCATTTT
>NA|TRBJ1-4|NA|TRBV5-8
CASSLMAATNEKLFF
TGTGCCAGCAGCTTGATGGCAGCAACTAATGAAAAACTGTTTTTT
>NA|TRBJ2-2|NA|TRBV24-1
CATSDPQGGINTGELFF
TGTGCCACCAGTGATCCCCAAGGGGGAATAAACACCGGGGAGCTGTTTTTT
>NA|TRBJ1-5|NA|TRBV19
CASSQQDTYQPQHF
TGTGCCAGTAGTCAACAAGACACCTATCAGCCCCAGCATTTT
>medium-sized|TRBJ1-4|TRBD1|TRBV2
CASSVDRPTGGEKLFF
TGTGCCAGCAGTGTGGACAGGCCAACCGGAGGTGAAAAACTGTTTTTT
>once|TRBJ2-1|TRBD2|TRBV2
CASRGGSGRTEQFF
TGTGCCAGCCGGGGGGGTAGCGGGAGAACTGAGCAGTTCTTC
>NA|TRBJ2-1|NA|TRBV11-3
CASSSFGAEQFF
TGTGCCAGCAGCTCCTTTGGGGCTGAGCAGTTCTTC
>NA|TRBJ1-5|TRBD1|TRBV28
CASSWTGGSGNQPQHF
TGTGCCAGCAGTTGGACAGGAGGTTCGGGCAATCAGCCCCAGCATTTT
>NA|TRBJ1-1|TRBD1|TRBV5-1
CASSLGRGLTEAFF
TGCGCCAGCAGTTTAGGCAGGGGGTTGACTGAAGCTTTCTTT
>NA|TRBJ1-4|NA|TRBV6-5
CASSNRVQNEKLFF
TGTGCCAGCAGTAACCGGGTCCAAAATGAAAAACTGTTTTTT
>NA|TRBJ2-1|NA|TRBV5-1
CASSSGTLYNEQFF
TGCGCCAGCAGCTCCGGGACTTTATACAATGAGCAGTTCTTC
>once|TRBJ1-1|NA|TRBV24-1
CATSDPTAKNTEAFF
TGTGCCACCAGTGATCCGACAGCTAAGAACACTGAAGCTTTCTTT
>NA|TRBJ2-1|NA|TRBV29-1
CSVGSSSSYNEQFF
TGCAGCGTTGGGAGTAGTAGCTCCTACAATGAGCAGTTCTTC
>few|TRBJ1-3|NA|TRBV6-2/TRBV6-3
CASSAGFRTDTIYF
TGTGCCAGCAGTGCGGGCTTCCGCACCGACACCATATATTTT
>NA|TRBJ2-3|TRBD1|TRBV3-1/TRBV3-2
CASSQESVGTGVTDTQYF
TGTGCCAGCAGCCAAGAGAGTGTCGGGACAGGGGTCACAGATACGCAGTATTTT
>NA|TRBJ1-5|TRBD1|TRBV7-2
CASSSLERGPQPQHF
TGTGCCAGCAGCTCCCTCGAGAGGGGGCCTCAGCCCCAGCATTTT
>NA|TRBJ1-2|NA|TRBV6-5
CASRQRRVANYGYTF
TGTGCCAGCAGACAACGTCGCGTAGCGAACTATGGCTACACCTTC
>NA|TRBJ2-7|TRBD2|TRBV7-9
CASGEASGSYEQYF
TGTGCCAGCGGGGAAGCTAGCGGGAGCTACGAGCAGTACTTC
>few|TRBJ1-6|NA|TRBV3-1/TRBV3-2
CASSQVGGWIPINSPLHF
TGTGCCAGCAGCCAAGTAGGCGGTTGGATCCCCATTAATTCACCCCTCCACTTT